Sequencing of this TCR beta chain was carried out in a study of blood T cell repertoires in COVID-19 (dated by TCRdb to the early 2020s). For context, the study as a whole: Samples from collaborators originated in the United States, Italy and Spain and spanned both the acute and convalescent phases of COVID-19. The material from the prospective study consisted of cDNA or gDNA derived from T cells, B-cell-depleted T cells, or PBMCs. The dataset comprised deeply sampled blood TCRbeta repertoires from subjects exposed to, actively infected with, or recovered from COVID-19. The repertoires were made available in a free public database intended to serve as a resource for research on the immune response to SARS-CoV-2. The samples were drawn from the first 160 participants of the ongoing ImmuneRACE study and from under 1,500 subjects provided by 6 global collaborators. A de-identified subject ID, COVID-19 status, age in years and sex were almost always included in the sample metadata. Where HLA class I and class II types were available, the types were taken from metadata supplied by the sample provider, not from assay-based typing. Beyond this particular receptor, the publication reports: How much clinical and demographic metadata was included differed by source and by participant, and the metadata was provided uncurated.

TCRbeta CDR3 regions were amplified from genomic DNA by means of the immunoSEQ Assay, a bias-controlled multiplex PCR. Concerning the study's data processing: The number of nucleated cells in each sample was estimated by amplification of reference gene primers within the assay. To quantify the absolute abundance of each unique TCRbeta CDR3 rearrangement, sequence reads were collapsed and filtered. Productive Simpson clonality was computed per sample as the square root of Simpson's diversity index over productive rearrangements. The clones in this table, taken by TCRdb from immuneACCESS, are in-frame only. Not every clone is retained; where verified, under half of the shortfall comes from an unresolved V gene, and the cause of the rest is unknown. The V and J calls and clone size come from that table; D and trimming were worked out from the DNA. This sample is represented by around 260,000 clones; approximately 91% of them were singletons. The ten top clones hold 0.65% to 0.8% of the sample.

Each collaborating institution followed its own protocols to collect whole blood in K2EDTA tubes. For TCRbeta analysis, collaborators shipped samples in one of three forms: frozen whole blood, isolated PBMCs, or DNA extracted from either of those sample types. A word on this clone: The clone's antigen remains unknown. No quality values exist for individual bases; no much larger clone is one base distant.

The CDR3 starts with the cysteine, ends with the phenylalanine, and has 15 residues. The CDR3 DNA has 45 bases and is translated from base 1. V gives up 5 bases and J gives up 0 bases, and the segment between their germline ends measures 11 bases. Per the germline V gene (reference sequence), LNHDA is the CDR1 and SQIVND is the CDR2. The TCR comes from a human donor in a cohort sampled during active COVID-19. What was sequenced was peripheral blood. Recombination joined TRBV19 with TRBJ1-5; the D gene is perhaps TRBD1, from 6 matching bases. The nucleotide sequence reads TGTGCCAGTAGTCCCGGGACACATAGCAATCAGCCCCAGCATTTT. This yields the protein CASSPGTHSNQPQHF.